These 24 T cell receptor beta chains came from one sample sequenced in a study of cytomegalovirus exposure and HLA in healthy donors (dated by TCRdb to 2016 to 2017). Library creation used the immunoSEQ multiplex PCR assay. For the multiplex PCR, a mixture combining 60 forward primers for TCR Vbeta segments and 13 reverse primers for TCR Jbeta segments was used. TCRdb took over this immuneACCESS table, retaining in-frame rearrangements with V and J assigned. Such tables are incomplete; in checked studies, under half of the missing clones stem from an unresolved V gene, and the remainder is unexplained. For this sample there are roughly 80,000 clones; approximately 88% appear just once. The ten largest clonotypes hold 2.4% of the sample. Sequencing was done on a sample of PBMCs. The receptor set was obtained from a woman between 45 and 60 years old in good health and CMV-seronegative.

This chain uses TRBV29-1 with TRBJ2-1, with TRBD1 identical over 7 bases. The CDR3 loop spans 19 amino acids. J lost 10 bases, V lost 6 bases, and 30 bases had no gene match. Germline V gene data show CDR1 as SQVTM and CDR2 as ANQGSEA. The CDR3 DNA reads as TGCAGCGTCCTCACCGAGGGACAGTCCGGGCGGGTAGAGGGGAACGAGCAGTTCTTC. Protein product: CSVLTEGQSGRVEGNEQFF.

The V call is TRBV5-1, the J call TRBJ2-3; 10 bases fit TRBD2. This CDR3 is 19 amino acids long. Trimming at V came to 10 bases and at J to 0 bases, leaving 20 bases not matched to a gene. Germline V gives CDR1 SGHRS, CDR2 YFSETQ. CDR3 loop: CAGGPPPSGSDDSTDTQYF. CDR3 nucleotides: TGCGCCGGCGGACCCCCACCTAGCGGGAGTGATGATAGCACAGATACGCAGTATTTT.

The genes are TRBV5-1 and TRBJ2-5; TRBD2 matches 9 bases. The J segment lost 6 bases and the V segment lost 0 bases, leaving 9 bases of the junction unmatched. The CDR3 has 16 amino acids. Germline CDR1 and CDR2: SGHRS and YFSETQ. DNA of the CDR3: TGCGCCAGCAGCTTGGGTTTAGCGGGGGCCCCTCAGACCCAGTACTTC. Residues: CASSLGLAGAPQTQYF.

The rearrangement uses TRBV29-1 and TRBJ2-5; the match to TRBD2 covers 8 bases. This CDR3 has 14 residues. Germline CDR1 and CDR2: SQVTM and ANQGSEA. Trimming removed 5 bases from V and 0 bases from J; junction bases left unmatched: 5. DNA for the CDR3: TGCAGCGTTATACTAGCGGTGTACCAAGAGACCCAGTACTTC. Its protein is CSVILAVYQETQYF.

The chain carries TRBV27 and TRBJ1-1; D remains unclear. V lost 5 bases to trimming and J lost 0 bases, with 13 bases between them. This CDR3 has 15 amino acids. Germline V lookup: CDR1 MNHEY, CDR2 SMNVEV (reference sequence). The CDR3 region is CASSRLPFMNTEAFF. The CDR3 nucleotides read TGTGCCAGCAGTCGTCTACCGTTCATGAACACTGAAGCTTTCTTT.

The gene calls are TRBV27 and TRBJ2-7; 9 bases are a match to TRBD1. Germline assignment: CDR1 MNHEY and CDR2 SMNVEV (reference sequence). Trimming removed 6 bases from V and 7 bases from J; junction bases left unmatched: 10. CDR3 length: 14 amino acids. CDR3: CASSPGTGFGEQYF. The DNA of the CDR3 is TGTGCCAGCAGCCCCGGGACAGGGTTTGGGGAGCAGTACTTC.

This chain uses TRBV6-5 with TRBJ1-4; D is ambiguous. This CDR3 has 15 amino acids. Trimming removed 0 bases from V and 5 bases from J, with 10 bases in between. Germline CDR1 MNHEY, CDR2 SVGAGI. The CDR3 DNA is TGTGCCAGCAGTTACTCGACAAGCACCAATGAAAAACTGTTTTTT. Translating it yields CASSYSTSTNEKLFF.

The chain joins TRBV30 to TRBJ2-1, with a possible D match to TRBD2 (5 bases). V was pared by 2 bases and J by 2 bases, with 16 bases between. The CDR3 totals 16 residues. Germline V gene lookup returns CDR1 GTSNPN and CDR2 SVGIG (reference sequence). The CDR3 region is CAWSPRGNPTYNEQFF. The CDR3 DNA follows: TGTGCCTGGAGTCCTCGAGGGAACCCAACCTACAATGAGCAGTTCTTC.

This clone occurred a few times. In DNA, the CDR3 is TGTGCCAGCAGTTACGAAGGGGGCGATGAAAAACTGTTTTTT. It encodes CASSYEGGDEKLFF. The chain employs TRBV6-5 and TRBJ1-4, with 7 positions matching TRBD1. CDR3 size: 14 residues. V was pared by 2 bases and J by 6 bases, with 3 bases of the junction left unmatched. Looked up from germline, CDR1 is MNHEY and CDR2 is SVGAGI.

The chain employs TRBV15 and TRBJ2-1, with D maybe TRBD2 (5 bases). V lost 1 base and J 3 bases, leaving 22 bases between the germline ends. The CDR3 covers 19 residues. The germline CDR1 and CDR2 sequences are LNHNV and YYDKDF (reference sequence). The CDR3 region is CATSRGPIEEALYYNEQFF. The CDR3 DNA follows: TGTGCCACCAGCAGAGGCCCAATAGAGGAGGCCTTATACTACAATGAGCAGTTCTTC.

V usage is TRBV18 and J usage is TRBJ2-5, with TRBD1 as a possible D gene (5 bases). Trimming took off 2 bases at V and 5 bases at J, with 9 bases between the two ends. The V gene's germline CDR1 is KGHSH and CDR2 LQKENI. There are 13 residues in the CDR3. CDR3 region: CASSPGAEETQYF. The CDR3 DNA follows: TGTGCCAGCTCACCAGGGGCGGAGGAGACCCAGTACTTC.

This clone was detected only once. The chain employs TRBV19 and TRBJ1-1, with TRBD1 matching over 7 bases. Germline CDR1 LNHDA, CDR2 SQIVND (reference sequence). V lost 5 bases to trimming and J lost 1 base; unmatched junction nucleotides: 4. The CDR3 sequence is 14 residues long. The CDR3 region is CASSHRQGNTEAFF. CDR3 DNA sequence: TGTGCCAGTAGTCATAGACAGGGGAACACTGAAGCTTTCTTT.

The gene calls are TRBV21-1 and TRBJ2-4; the table's TRBD1 call for D was not verified on the DNA. TRBV21-1 is described as a pseudogene. The length of the CDR3 is 17 residues. The CDR3 DNA sequence: TGTGCCAGCAGCCTCCAAATAAACATCTTCCACAAAAACATTCAGTACTTC. Protein product: CASSLQINIFHKNIQYF.

The rearrangement joins TRBV4-1 to TRBJ2-1; TRBD2 is a possible D gene (6 bases). The CDR3 has 18 residues. Germline CDR1 MGHRA, CDR2 YSYEKL. Trimming pared 0 bases from V and 3 bases from J, leaving 18 bases between. CDR3: CASSQDGRTGRRYNEQFF. CDR3 in DNA: TGCGCCAGCAGCCAAGATGGGAGGACGGGACGCCGCTACAATGAGCAGTTCTTC.

The chain joins TRBV7-9 to TRBJ2-2; 8 bases match TRBD2. The length of the CDR3 is 17 residues. Trimming removed 5 bases from V and 3 bases from J; junction bases left unmatched: 11. Germline V gene lookup returns CDR1 SEHNR and CDR2 FQNEAQ (reference sequence). DNA of the CDR3: TGTGCCAGCAGCCGACAAGCGGGACTAGGATACACCGGGGAGCTGTTTTTT. This translates into CASSRQAGLGYTGELFF.

This clone turned up a few times. A much more abundant neighbour one base away suggests this may be a read error. Distinct nucleotide sequences in the sample also encode this CDR3. The CDR3 sequence is CASSQDGGTGGEKLFF. CDR3 DNA: TGCGCCAGCAGCCAAGATGGGGGGACAGGAGGGGAAAAATTGTTTTTT. The chain recombines TRBV4-3 with TRBJ1-4, with 8 positions matching TRBD1. CDR3 length: 16 residues. Per the germline V gene, CDR1 is LGHNA and CDR2 is YSLEER.

V usage is TRBV5-4 and J usage is TRBJ2-7; 10 bases agree with TRBD2. CDR3 length: 15 residues. The germline V gene encodes CDR1 SGHNT and CDR2 YYREEE (reference sequence). The J segment lost 2 bases and the V segment lost 4 bases, leaving 6 bases of the junction unmatched. CDR3 DNA sequence: TGTGCCAGCAGCCGAGGGACTAGCGAGACCTACGAGCAGTACTTC. Translation gives CASSRGTSETYEQYF.

The count of this clone is one. V usage is TRBV15 and J usage is TRBJ1-3; D is uncertain. CDR1 and CDR2 (germline): LNHNV, YYDKDF (reference sequence). The CDR3 extends over 14 amino acids. V shed 5 bases and J shed 0 bases, with 8 bases lying between them. In nucleotides, the CDR3 is TGTGCCACCAGCGGCAGATCCTCTGGAAACACCATATATTTT. Protein sequence: CATSGRSSGNTIYF.

The chain has TRBV28 and TRBJ2-7, with 9 bases identical to TRBD1. V shed 2 bases and J 3 bases; nucleotides not matched to a gene: 2. The CDR3 loop spans 14 amino acids. Germline values: CDR1 MDHEN, CDR2 SYDVKM. This CDR3 reads CASSLGTGFYEQYF. The CDR3 DNA reads TGTGCCAGCAGTTTAGGGACAGGGTTCTACGAGCAGTACTTC.

The chain carries TRBV5-4 and TRBJ1-1; 7 positions agree with TRBD1. The CDR3 totals 13 residues. Germline V gene sequence: CDR1 SGHNT, CDR2 YYREEE (reference sequence). The junction had 3 bases not matched to a gene; V was cut back by 6 bases and J by 1 base. In DNA form, the CDR3 reads TGTGCCAGCAATACAGGGGAGAACACTGAAGCTTTCTTT. It yields the protein CASNTGENTEAFF.

The chain combines TRBV28 with TRBJ1-5; D perhaps matches TRBD1 (5 bases). V lost 6 bases and J lost 3, with 12 bases in between. This CDR3 region has 14 residues. Germline V gives CDR1 MDHEN, CDR2 SYDVKM. As DNA, the CDR3 is TGTGCCAGCAGCCATGACAGAGTCAATCAGCCCCAGCATTTT. It specifies CASSHDRVNQPQHF. The full variable domain, in which reference TRBV28 and TRBJ1-5 provide the parts outside the CDR3, is DVKVTQSSRYLVKRTGEKVFLECVQDMDHENMFWYRQDPGLGLRLIYFSYDVKMKEKGDIPEGYSVSREKKERFSLILESASTNQTSMYLCASSHDRVNQPQHFGDGTRLSIL.

The chain's CDR3 is CASSYSSAGGAQYV. DNA for the CDR3: TGTGCCAGCAGTTACTCGAGTGCAGGGGGCGCGCAGTACGTC. The chain joins TRBV6-5 to TRBJ2-7; 8 positions agree with TRBD1. V dropped 0 bases and J dropped 9; count of bases not matched to a gene: 7. Looked up from germline, CDR1 is MNHEY and CDR2 is SVGAGI. This CDR3 is built from 14 residues.

The rearrangement links TRBV18 to TRBJ2-5; 8 nucleotides align to TRBD1. Looked up from germline, CDR1 is KGHSH and CDR2 is LQKENI. The CDR3 has 15 residues. With 3 bases clipped from V and 5 bases from J, the junction kept 8 bases outside the gene matches. CDR3 in DNA: TGTGCCAGCTCACCTCTCCCGACAGGGGAGGAGACCCAGTACTTC. This encodes CASSPLPTGEETQYF.

The chain employs TRBV2 and TRBJ1-1; 8 bases are a match to TRBD1. Germline CDR1 and CDR2: SNHLY and FYNNEI. This CDR3 has 14 amino acids. With V trimmed by 6 bases and J by 3 bases, 6 bases remained unmatched. The CDR3 reads CASRTGVGDTEAFF. The CDR3 DNA reads as TGTGCCAGCAGGACAGGGGTTGGGGACACTGAAGCTTTCTTT.